The 29 T cell receptor beta chains below come from one sample, sequenced in a study of cytomegalovirus exposure and HLA in healthy donors. The PCR contained 60 Vbeta and 13 Jbeta primers. Profiling relied on immunoSEQ multiplex PCR, and the TCRdb table lists in-frame clones only, not all of them. This table has under 250,000 clones, around 82% appearing once. Sequenced sample: PBMCs. These receptors all come from a woman under 40 in good health and CMV-seronegative.

The J gene is TRBJ1-2, the V gene TRBV29-1, with D uncertain. The CDR3 is 14 amino acids. V lost 4 bases and J 5 bases, leaving 17 bases between the germline ends. The V gene's germline CDR1 is SQVTM and CDR2 ANQGSEA. The CDR3: CSVVSLGNTYGYTF. The CDR3 DNA is TGCAGCGTTGTTTCTCTAGGAAATACTTATGGCTACACCTTC.

This clone showed up just a few times. The V gene is TRBV19, the J gene TRBJ2-7; D perhaps matches TRBD1 (6 bases). The CDR3 totals 15 residues. CDR1 and CDR2 from the germline V gene are LNHDA and SQIVND (reference sequence). Trimming removed 6 bases from V and 6 bases from J, with 21 bases in between. This chain's CDR3 is CASSRDTSPGAEQYF. The DNA for the CDR3 is TGTGCCAGTAGCAGGGACACCTCGCCTGGGGCCGAGCAGTACTTC.

As for this clone: Other DNA sequences within the sample encode an identical CDR3. CDR3 residues: CASSLEQGYEQFF. CDR3 bases: TGTGCCAGCAGCTTAGAGCAGGGCTATGAGCAGTTCTTC. The V and J genes are TRBV7-9 and TRBJ2-1, with D perhaps matching TRBD1 (5 bases). The CDR3 extends over 13 amino acids. Between the trimmed V and J ends, which lost 1 base and 8 bases, there was a span of 9 bases. CDR1 SEHNR and CDR2 FQNEAQ come from the germline V gene (reference sequence).

This clone appeared a few times. This rearrangement joins TRBV5-1 to TRBJ2-7, with 7 bases that match TRBD1. Trimming took 3 bases from V and 5 from J; bases not matched to a gene: 5. Germline loops: CDR1 SGHRS, CDR2 YFSETQ. This CDR3 contains 13 residues. The CDR3 loop is CASSSTTGNEQYF. DNA of the CDR3: TGCGCCAGCAGCTCGACGACAGGGAACGAGCAGTACTTC.

This clone was counted only a few times. CDR3 coding DNA: TGTGCCAGCAGTCATCGACAGACCGGGGAGCTGTTTTTT. It codes for CASSHRQTGELFF. The chain combines TRBV27 with TRBJ2-2; D possibly corresponds to TRBD1 (5 bases). V was cut by 5 bases and J by 5 bases, with 9 bases left in between. Germline V CDR1 and CDR2: MNHEY, SMNVEV (reference sequence). This CDR3 region has 13 residues.

The chain combines TRBV27 with TRBJ1-1; a weak D match, TRBD1 (6 bases). The CDR3 length is 13 residues. Germline CDR1 is MNHEY and CDR2 is SMNVEV (reference sequence). V gave up 3 bases and J gave up 6 bases, with 11 bases separating them. CDR3 region: CASSFGQKSEAFF. The CDR3 DNA reads as TGTGCCAGCAGTTTCGGACAGAAGTCTGAAGCTTTCTTT.

The sample holds a few counts of this clone. The chain couples TRBV5-1 to TRBJ2-2; 7 positions agree with TRBD1. This CDR3 has 16 amino acids. The germline gives CDR1 SGHRS, CDR2 YFSETQ. The V segment lost 0 bases and the J segment 0 bases; nucleotides outside the gene matches: 2. The CDR3 region is CASSLEQGSNTGELFF. For the CDR3, the DNA is TGCGCCAGCAGCTTGGAACAGGGGTCGAACACCGGGGAGCTGTTTTTT.

CDR3 bases: TGTGCCAGCTCAAGTACAGGGGGGAATGGCTACACCTTC. Protein product: CASSSTGGNGYTF. The chain links TRBV18 to TRBJ1-2, with TRBD1 identical over 8 bases. There are 13 residues in the CDR3. The V gene's germline CDR1 is KGHSH and CDR2 LQKENI. Losses at the gene ends were 5 bases for V and 6 bases for J; bases not matched to a gene: 5.

The J gene is TRBJ1-1, the V gene TRBV5-8; D remains ambiguous. Germline V gives CDR1 SGHTS, CDR2 YDEGEE. V was shortened by 4 bases and J by 0 bases, with 7 bases between the two germline ends. This CDR3 has 13 residues. Here the CDR3 DNA reads TGTGCCAGCAGCCCGGGGATGAACACTGAAGCTTTCTTT. Amino acids: CASSPGMNTEAFF.

The V and J genes are TRBV28 and TRBJ2-2, with 7 positions matching TRBD1. V lost 6 bases and J lost 7; bases outside the gene matches: 8. CDR1 MDHEN and CDR2 SYDVKM come from the germline V gene. The CDR3 covers 14 residues. The CDR3 coding sequence is TGTGCCAGCAGATTAACAGGGGACCACGGGGAGCTGTTTTTT. This gives the protein CASRLTGDHGELFF.

The chain combines TRBV4-1 with TRBJ2-7, with 7 bases identical to TRBD2. The trim removed 2 bases at V and 7 bases at J, leaving 14 bases unmatched. This CDR3 contains 16 residues. Germline assignment: CDR1 MGHRA and CDR2 YSYEKL. The CDR3: CASSQPKDAGAREQYF. The DNA of the CDR3 is TGCGCCAGCAGCCAACCGAAAGATGCGGGAGCGCGGGAGCAGTACTTC.

The genes are TRBV28 and TRBJ2-3; 8 bases align to TRBD2. The J segment lost 3 bases and the V segment lost 2 bases, leaving 1 base of the junction unmatched. Germline assignment: CDR1 MDHEN and CDR2 SYDVKM. CDR3 size: 14 residues. CDR3 DNA: TGTGCCAGCAGTTTAAGCGGGAGTACAGATACGCAGTATTTT. Translation gives CASSLSGSTDTQYF.

The V gene is TRBV6-5, the J gene TRBJ2-7, with 7 bases that match TRBD2. The CDR3 sequence is 15 residues long. The V gene end was trimmed by 0 bases and the J gene end by 6 bases; junction bases not matched to a gene: 8. The germline gives CDR1 MNHEY, CDR2 SVGAGI. Written as DNA, the CDR3 is TGTGCCAGCAGTTACTCATCCAGCGGGAAAGGCGAGCAGTACTTC. Translating it yields CASSYSSSGKGEQYF.

The chain has TRBV5-1 and TRBJ2-3, with 10 bases identical to TRBD2. Looked up from germline, CDR1 is SGHRS and CDR2 is YFSETQ. The CDR3 is 14 amino acids. V shed 5 bases and J 4 bases; nucleotides not matched to a gene: 4. CDR3 region: CASSGTSGADTQYF. As DNA, the CDR3 is TGCGCCAGCAGTGGCACTAGCGGGGCAGATACGCAGTATTTT.

J is TRBJ1-5 and V is TRBV5-1; weak D call: TRBD1 (6 bases). Per the germline V gene, CDR1 is SGHRS and CDR2 is YFSETQ. V dropped 0 bases and J dropped 7 bases, with 14 bases sitting between them. This CDR3 region has 15 residues. The CDR3 protein is CASSLGQVPGQPQHF. DNA for the CDR3: TGCGCCAGCAGCTTGGGACAGGTTCCGGGGCAGCCCCAGCATTTT.

The chain couples TRBV15 to TRBJ2-1, with 8 bases that match TRBD2. The V and J ends lost 8 bases and 0 bases, in that order; junction bases with no gene match: 9. Per germline, CDR1 LNHNV and CDR2 YYDKDF (reference sequence). This CDR3 contains 16 residues. The CDR3 protein is CATRTSPRSSYNEQFF. The CDR3, as DNA: TGTGCCACCCGGACTAGCCCTCGGAGCTCCTACAATGAGCAGTTCTTC.

This clone was counted between two and nine times. The genes are TRBV2 and TRBJ1-1; 7 bases match TRBD1. Germline CDR1 is SNHLY and CDR2 is FYNNEI. The CDR3 is made up of 14 amino acids. V lost 6 bases, J lost 1 base, and 5 bases stayed unmatched. The CDR3 loop reads CASRPGTENTEAFF. The CDR3 DNA follows: TGTGCCAGCAGGCCGGGGACAGAGAACACTGAAGCTTTCTTT.

The chain couples TRBV7-2 to TRBJ1-1; TRBD1 matches 8 bases. Trimming cost V 5 bases and J 11 bases; bases outside gene matches: 7. The length of the CDR3 is 12 residues. Germline CDR1 SGHTA, CDR2 FQGNSA. The CDR3 DNA follows: TGTGCCAGCAGCCCCCAGGGGGCGAGGGCTTTCTTT. Its protein is CASSPQGARAFF. The complete variable domain, with remaining parts taken from reference TRBV7-2 and TRBJ1-1, reads GAGVSQSPSNKVTEKGKDVELRCDPISGHTALYWYRQSLGQGLEFLIYFQGNSAPDKSGLPSDRFSAERTGGSVSTLTIQRTQQEDSAVYLCASSPQGARAFFGQGTRLTVV.

J is TRBJ2-2 and V is TRBV6-1; 10 bases line up with TRBD2. With 1 base clipped from V and 6 bases from J, the junction kept 14 bases outside the gene matches. The CDR3 runs to 19 residues. Germline V CDR1 and CDR2: MNHNS, SASEGT. The CDR3 loop is CASSEVGFKREGIAGELFF. The CDR3 bases are TGTGCCAGCAGTGAAGTGGGCTTCAAGCGGGAGGGGATAGCCGGGGAGCTGTTTTTT.

The chain has TRBV27 and TRBJ2-1; D is unclear. V lost 2 bases, J lost 9 bases, and 11 bases lay in between. From germline, CDR1 is MNHEY and CDR2 SMNVEV (reference sequence). CDR3 length: 13 residues. The DNA for the CDR3 is TGTGCCAGCAGTTTAGAGGAGCATCTTGAGCAGTTCTTC. Translating gives CASSLEEHLEQFF.

There are a few counts of this clone. The chain has TRBV7-9 and TRBJ2-7, with TRBD2 identical over 14 bases. Germline CDR1 reads SEHNR; CDR2 reads FQNEAQ (reference sequence). V was pared by 1 base and J by 5 bases, with 4 bases of the junction left unmatched. The CDR3 spans 16 residues. The CDR3 reads CASSLGLAGGPDEQYF. CDR3 coding DNA: TGTGCCAGCAGCTTAGGACTAGCGGGAGGGCCGGACGAGCAGTACTTC.

The chain recombines TRBV15 with TRBJ2-3; D call uncertain. Trimming pared 1 base from V and 6 bases from J, leaving 17 bases between. The CDR3 consists of 16 residues. CDR1 and CDR2 from the germline V gene are LNHNV and YYDKDF (reference sequence). CDR3 in amino acids: CATSRVAFRASDTQYF. The CDR3 DNA reads as TGTGCCACCAGCAGAGTGGCTTTCCGAGCGTCTGATACGCAGTATTTT.

Details on this clone: The sample has other DNA sequences that encode this CDR3 too. The chain carries TRBV27 and TRBJ2-6; D ambiguous. The CDR3 runs to 16 residues. Trimming removed 2 bases from V and 0 bases from J, with 8 bases in between. CDR1 and CDR2 (germline): MNHEY, SMNVEV (reference sequence). CDR3 sequence reads: CASSLSPGSGANVLTF. CDR3 DNA: TGTGCCAGCAGTTTAAGCCCGGGCTCTGGGGCCAACGTCCTGACTTTC.

V is TRBV30 and J is TRBJ1-1; D remains ambiguous. Trimming pared 1 base from V and 3 bases from J, leaving 9 bases between. The CDR3 contains 13 residues. The germline CDR1 and CDR2 sequences are GTSNPN and SVGIG (reference sequence). CDR3 loop: CAWSGVGDTEAFF. The CDR3 nucleotides are TGTGCCTGGAGTGGGGTGGGAGACACTGAAGCTTTCTTT.

The V gene is TRBV4-1, the J gene TRBJ2-7; possible D gene TRBD2, 5 bases. The CDR3 has 17 amino acids. Per germline, CDR1 MGHRA and CDR2 YSYEKL. V dropped 0 bases and J dropped 4 bases, with 19 bases sitting between them. CDR3 amino acids: CASSQDPFGLLGYEQYF. The CDR3 bases are TGCGCCAGCAGCCAAGATCCGTTTGGACTCCTCGGGTACGAGCAGTACTTC.

The V gene is TRBV19, the J gene TRBJ2-6; 9 bases align to TRBD1. The CDR3 has 18 residues. CDR1 and CDR2 from the germline V gene are LNHDA and SQIVND (reference sequence). J gave up 1 base and V 2 bases, and 6 bases lay outside the gene matches. The CDR3 is CASSILWDRASGANVLTF. DNA of the CDR3: TGTGCCAGTAGTATACTCTGGGACAGGGCTTCTGGGGCCAACGTCCTGACTTTC.

The chain employs TRBV11-1 and TRBJ1-1, with 7 bases identical to TRBD1. The V and J ends lost 4 bases and 7 bases, in that order; junction bases with no gene match: 3. Per germline, CDR1 SGHAT and CDR2 FQDESV (reference sequence). CDR3 length equals 12 residues. The CDR3 bases are TGTGCCAGCAGCTCCTGGGACAGTGAAGCTTTCTTT. The encoded protein is CASSSWDSEAFF.

This clone was counted only a few times. V and J are TRBV5-1 and TRBJ1-1; D is undetermined. The germline gives CDR1 SGHRS, CDR2 YFSETQ. There are 14 residues in the CDR3. Trimming shortened V by 0 bases and J by 9 bases, and 15 bases separated the two germline ends. The CDR3 bases are TGCGCCAGCAGCTTGGAATTCGACTTCGCGAAAGCTTTCTTT. Protein product: CASSLEFDFAKAFF.

CDR3: CSVEGEGGDFYGYTF. The CDR3 nucleotides are TGCAGCGTTGAAGGAGAAGGAGGGGACTTCTATGGCTACACCTTC. The rearrangement uses TRBV29-1 and TRBJ1-2; TRBD1 is a possible D gene (5 bases). Germline-derived CDR1 and CDR2 are SQVTM and ANQGSEA. V dropped 1 base and J dropped 4 bases, with 16 bases sitting between them. This CDR3 has 15 residues.